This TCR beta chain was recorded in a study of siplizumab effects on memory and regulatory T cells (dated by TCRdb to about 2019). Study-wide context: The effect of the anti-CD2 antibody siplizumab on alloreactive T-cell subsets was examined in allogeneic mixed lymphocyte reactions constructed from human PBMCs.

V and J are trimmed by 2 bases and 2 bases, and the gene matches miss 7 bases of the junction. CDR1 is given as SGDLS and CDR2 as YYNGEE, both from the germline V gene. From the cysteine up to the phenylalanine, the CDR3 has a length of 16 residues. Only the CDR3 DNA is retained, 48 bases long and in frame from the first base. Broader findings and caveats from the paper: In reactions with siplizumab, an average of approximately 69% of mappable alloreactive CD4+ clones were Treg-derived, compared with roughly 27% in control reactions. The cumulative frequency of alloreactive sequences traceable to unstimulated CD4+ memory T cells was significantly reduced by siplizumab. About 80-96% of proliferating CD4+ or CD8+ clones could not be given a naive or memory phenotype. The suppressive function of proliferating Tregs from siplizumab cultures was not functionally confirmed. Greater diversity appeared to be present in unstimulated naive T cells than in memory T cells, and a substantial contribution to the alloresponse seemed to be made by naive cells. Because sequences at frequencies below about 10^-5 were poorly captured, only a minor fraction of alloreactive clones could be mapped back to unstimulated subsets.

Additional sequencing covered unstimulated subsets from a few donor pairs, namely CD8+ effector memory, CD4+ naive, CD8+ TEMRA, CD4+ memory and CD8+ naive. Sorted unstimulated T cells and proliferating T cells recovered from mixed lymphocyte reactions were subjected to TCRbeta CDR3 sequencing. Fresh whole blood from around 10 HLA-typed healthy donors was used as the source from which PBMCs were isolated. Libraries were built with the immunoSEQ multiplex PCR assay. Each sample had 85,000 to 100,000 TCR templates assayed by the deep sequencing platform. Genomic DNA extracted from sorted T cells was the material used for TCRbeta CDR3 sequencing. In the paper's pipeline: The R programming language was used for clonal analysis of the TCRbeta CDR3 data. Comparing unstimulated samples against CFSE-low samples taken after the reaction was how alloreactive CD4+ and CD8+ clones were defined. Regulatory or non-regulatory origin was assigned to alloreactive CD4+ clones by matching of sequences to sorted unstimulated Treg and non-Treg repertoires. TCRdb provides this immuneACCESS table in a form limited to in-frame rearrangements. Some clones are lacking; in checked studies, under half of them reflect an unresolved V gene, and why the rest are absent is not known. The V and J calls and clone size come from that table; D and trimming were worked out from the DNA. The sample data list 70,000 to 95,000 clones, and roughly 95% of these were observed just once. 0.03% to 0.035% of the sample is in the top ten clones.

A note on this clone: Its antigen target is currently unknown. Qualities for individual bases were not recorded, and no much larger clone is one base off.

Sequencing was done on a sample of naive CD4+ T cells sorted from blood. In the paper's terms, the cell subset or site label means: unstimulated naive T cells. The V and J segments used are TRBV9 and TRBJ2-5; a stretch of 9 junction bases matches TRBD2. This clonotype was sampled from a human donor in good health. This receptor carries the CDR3 CASSVPRGGGQETQYF. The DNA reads TGTGCCAGCAGCGTTCCCCGCGGGGGGGGGCAAGAGACCCAGTACTTC. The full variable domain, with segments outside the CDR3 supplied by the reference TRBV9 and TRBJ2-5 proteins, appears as DSGVTQTPKHLITATGQRVTLRCSPRSGDLSVYWYQQSLDQGLQFLIQYYNGEERAKGNILERFSAQQFPDLHSELNLSSLELGDSALYFCASSVPRGGGQETQYFGPGTRLLVL.